The 28 T cell receptor beta chains in this list originate from one sample, sequenced in a study of Graves' ophthalmopathy and Graves' hyperthyroidism. As the template, RNA transcripts were used to amplify TCR beta CDR3 regions. Scientists carried out first-round RT-PCR using HTBI primers and then a second-round multiplex PCR. TCRdb fed the multiplex PCR reads into MiXCR, producing one record per CDR3 protein. In the table there are roughly 500,000 distinct CDR3 sequences, approximately 15% of which are singletons. The specimen was blood. Receptors originate from a woman under 40 with Graves' ophthalmopathy.

This clonotype was seen repeatedly, ten times or more. The chain is built from TRBV20-1 and TRBJ2-5; D remains unclear. The V gene's germline CDR1 is DFQATT and CDR2 SNEGSKA (reference sequence). The CDR3 runs 13 residues. This chain's CDR3 is CRTAGPRMMTQYF. The CDR3 nucleotides read TGCAGGACCGCCGGGCCTCGGATGATGACCCAGTACTTC.

This clonotype was counted at least ten times. The genes are TRBV7-2 and TRBJ2-5, with D perhaps being TRBD1 or TRBD2 (5 bases each). V was cut by 6 bases and J by 6 bases, with 14 bases left in between. Germline-derived CDR1 and CDR2 are SGHTA and FQGNSA. This CDR3 has 13 amino acids. CDR3 DNA sequence: TGTGCCAGCAGTCTTAATGGGGGAAAGACCCAGTACTTC. Translation gives CASSLNGGKTQYF.

In this sample, this clonotype turned up many times. The chain combines TRBV20-1 with TRBJ1-6; TRBD1 might be the D (6 bases). The germline V and J ends were trimmed by 3 bases and 10 bases, with 19 bases remaining between them. Germline V gives CDR1 DFQATT, CDR2 SNEGSKA (reference sequence). The CDR3 consists of 15 residues. CDR3 sequence reads: CSARPPTGLKSPLHF. Written as DNA, the CDR3 is TGCAGTGCTAGGCCACCGACAGGTCTGAAATCACCCCTCCACTTT.

There are a few counts of this clonotype. V gene TRBV7-8 combines with J gene TRBJ1-5; TRBD1 agrees at 8 bases. The ends lost 4 bases at V and 6 bases at J; junction bases unmatched: 2. The germline gives CDR1 SGHVS, CDR2 FQNEAQ. The CDR3 is made up of 13 amino acids. The CDR3, as DNA: TGTGCCAGCAGCTCGGACAGGGTTCAGCCCCAGCATTTT. It translates to CASSSDRVQPQHF.

The chain uses TRBV18 and TRBJ2-5; D unresolved. The V gene's germline CDR1 is KGHSH and CDR2 LQKENI. This CDR3 is 14 amino acids long. V was pared by 5 bases and J by 1 base, with 11 bases between. The DNA of the CDR3 is TGTGCCAGCTCAACTCAGGATTTCCAAGAGACCCAGTACTTC. Translated, it gives CASSTQDFQETQYF.

This clonotype came up many times. The chain combines TRBV12-3 or TRBV12-4 with TRBJ1-6; D gene uncertain. The CDR3 is 14 amino acids. V lost 5 bases to trimming and J lost 9 bases, with 14 bases between them. The CDR3 region is CASSPGPVRSPLHF. The CDR3 region has the DNA TGTGCCAGCAGTCCCGGGCCGGTGCGTTCACCCCTCCACTTT.

This clonotype was detected many times. CDR3: CASSDRDGWETQYF. CDR3 bases: TGTGCCAGCAGTGATAGGGACGGGTGGGAGACCCAGTACTTC. V usage is TRBV28 and J usage is TRBJ2-5; D may be TRBD1 or TRBD2 (5 bases each). CDR3 size: 14 residues. Trimming removed 5 bases at V and 5 bases at J, with 15 bases between. Germline lookup yields CDR1 MDHEN and CDR2 SYDVKM. Drawing the rest from reference TRBV28 and TRBJ2-5, the complete variable domain is DVKVTQSSRYLVKRTGEKVFLECVQDMDHENMFWYRQDPGLGLRLIYFSYDVKMKEKGDIPEGYSVSREKKERFSLILESASTNQTSMYLCASSDRDGWETQYFGPGTRLLVL.

V gene TRBV20-1 combines with J gene TRBJ1-2; TRBD1 agrees at 8 bases. Germline-derived CDR1 and CDR2 are DFQATT and SNEGSKA (reference sequence). V shed 7 bases and J 2 bases; nucleotides not matched to a gene: 12. The CDR3 is 15 amino acids. Here the CDR3 reads CSVQPIGQGNYGYTF. CDR3 DNA sequence: TGCAGTGTCCAACCTATCGGACAGGGCAACTATGGCTACACCTTC.

This clonotype was seen repeatedly, ten times or more. The chain couples TRBV6-5 to TRBJ1-6; no clear D gene. V lost 0 bases, J lost 7 bases, and 10 bases lay in between. This CDR3 has 15 residues. CDR1 and CDR2 (germline): MNHEY, SVGAGI. The CDR3 loop reads CASSYSGEGNSPLHF. The CDR3 region has the DNA TGTGCCAGCAGTTACTCTGGGGAAGGCAATTCACCCCTCCACTTT.

This clonotype was seen a handful of times. This sequence joins TRBV5-1 and TRBJ2-7; D is unclear. Germline CDR1 reads SGHRS; CDR2 reads YFSETQ. V lost 4 bases and J lost 5, with 13 bases in between. The CDR3 covers 13 residues. The CDR3, as DNA: TGCGCCAGCAGCGCTGAGATCCTAGACGAGCAGTACTTC. This gives the protein CASSAEILDEQYF.

This clonotype was found a few times. A much larger clone is a single base away; this may be a read error. The chain uses TRBV7-6 and TRBJ1-1; 8 nucleotides agree with TRBD1. CDR1 is SGHVS, CDR2 FNYEAQ, per germline. V was clipped by 2 bases and J by 6 bases; unmatched bases: 2. CDR3 length: 13 amino acids. CDR3 sequence: CASSLQGASEAFF. DNA of the CDR3: TGTGCCAGCAGCTTACAGGGGGCCTCTGAAGCTTTCTTT.

For the CDR3, the DNA is TGCGCCAGCAGCTTCGGGACAGGGGGCTTGGGCACTGAAGCTTTCTTT. Translated, it gives CASSFGTGGLGTEAFF. The chain links TRBV5-1 to TRBJ1-1, with 12 bases that match TRBD1. This CDR3 is built from 16 residues. The V gene end was trimmed by 2 bases and the J gene end by 4 bases; junction bases not matched to a gene: 6. Germline-derived CDR1 and CDR2 are SGHRS and YFSETQ.

In this sample, this clonotype turned up many times. The chain links TRBV10-1 to TRBJ2-7, with a tentative D call TRBD1 (6 bases). In germline, CDR1 is WNHNN, CDR2 SYGVQD (reference sequence). The length of the CDR3 is 12 residues. V lost 4 bases to trimming and J lost 7 bases, with 11 bases between them. CDR3 bases: TGCGCCAGCAGTGGAATAGGGGGTGAGCAGTACTTC. It is translated as CASSGIGGEQYF.

This clonotype was observed at least ten times. The rearrangement links TRBV12-3 or TRBV12-4 to TRBJ2-5; no clear D gene. The CDR3 consists of 13 residues. Between the trimmed V and J ends, which lost 6 bases and 2 bases, there was a span of 10 bases. CDR3 bases: TGTGCCAGCAGGACGGAAAATCAAGAGACCCAGTACTTC. Amino acids: CASRTENQETQYF.

This clonotype was found a few times. The chain is built from TRBV30 and TRBJ2-2, with a possible D match to TRBD1 (5 bases). The CDR3 extends over 13 amino acids. V lost 2 bases, J lost 6 bases, and 10 bases lay in between. CDR1 and CDR2 from the germline V gene are GTSNPN and SVGIG (reference sequence). CDR3: CAWSIRVSGELFF. The CDR3 DNA reads TGTGCCTGGAGTATCAGGGTATCCGGGGAGCTGTTTTTT.

The chain carries TRBV2 and TRBJ1-1; D remains ambiguous. Trimming left V 4 bases short and J 1 base short, with 16 bases between. This CDR3 is built from 16 residues. Germline V lookup: CDR1 SNHLY, CDR2 FYNNEI. The CDR3, as DNA: TGTGCCAGCAGTGGAGATCCCACGATGGGGAACACTGAAGCTTTCTTT. Its translation: CASSGDPTMGNTEAFF.

This clonotype was observed many times. The rearrangement links TRBV12-3 or TRBV12-4 to TRBJ1-5; possible D gene TRBD1, 6 bases. The CDR3 runs 14 residues. V gave up 7 bases and J gave up 6 bases, with 16 bases separating them. The CDR3 DNA is TGTGCCAGCACCGGGGGGCCCAGGTCTCAGCCCCAGCATTTT. This gives the protein CASTGGPRSQPQHF.

This clonotype occurred many times. The chain carries TRBV27 and TRBJ1-2, with D possibly being TRBD1 (6 bases). The CDR3 length is 15 residues. The V and J ends lost 5 bases and 1 base respectively, with 14 bases between them. CDR1 MNHEY and CDR2 SMNVEV come from the germline V gene (reference sequence). The CDR3 DNA reads as TGTGCCAGCAGTAAGGGACACGGCATTAACTATGGCTACACCTTC. Translated, it gives CASSKGHGINYGYTF.

To note about this clonotype: A read error may be the cause here, since a much bigger clone is one base away. DNA of the CDR3: TGTGCCAGCAGCGAATCGTTATTTCGGACTGAAGCTTGCTTT. This codes for CASSESLFRTEACF. The chain carries TRBV6-1 and TRBJ1-1, with unresolved D. The CDR3 spans 14 residues. Germline V gene lookup returns CDR1 MNHNS and CDR2 SASEGT.

The DNA of the CDR3 is TGCAGTGCCAGGAATTCCCAGGGGCCCGAGCAGTACTTC. This translates into CSARNSQGPEQYF. This sequence joins TRBV20-1 and TRBJ2-7; tentative D call: TRBD1 (6 bases). This CDR3 comprises 13 residues. V lost 6 bases and J 6 bases, leaving 18 bases between the germline ends. CDR1 and CDR2 from the germline V gene are DFQATT and SNEGSKA (reference sequence).

This clonotype was seen at least ten times. The J gene is TRBJ1-2, the V gene TRBV6-1, with D unclear. This CDR3 region has 12 residues. Between the trimmed V and J ends, which lost 4 bases and 7 bases, there was a span of 10 bases. CDR1 and CDR2 (germline): MNHNS, SASEGT. CDR3 region: CASSGDHGGYTF. CDR3 nucleotides: TGTGCCAGCAGTGGGGATCACGGTGGCTACACCTTC.

This clonotype was counted ten times or more. V usage is TRBV7-3 and J usage is TRBJ1-1; 8 positions match TRBD1. The germline V gene encodes CDR1 SGHTA and CDR2 FQGTGA. Trimming cost V 2 bases and J 3 bases; bases outside gene matches: 5. The CDR3 sequence is 15 residues long. The DNA for the CDR3 is TGTGCCAGCAGCTTACGACAGGGGATGTACACTGAAGCTTTCTTT. It codes for CASSLRQGMYTEAFF.

The chain carries TRBV4-1 and TRBJ1-1, with 8 bases that match TRBD1. After removal of 8 bases from V and 2 bases from J, the junction contained 10 bases not matched to a gene. Germline V lookup: CDR1 MGHRA, CDR2 YSYEKL. CDR3 length equals 15 residues. The CDR3, as DNA: TGCGCCAGCTCCAGCCACGGACAGGGTAACACTGAAGCTTTCTTT. Encoded protein: CASSSHGQGNTEAFF.

This clonotype appeared a few times. V usage is TRBV6-1 and J usage is TRBJ1-2, with D maybe TRBD1 (5 bases). Trimming stripped 5 bases from V and 4 bases from J, with 14 bases between. Germline values: CDR1 MNHNS, CDR2 SASEGT. The CDR3 runs to 14 residues. CDR3 in amino acids: CASSPPTDSYGYTF. CDR3 sequence (DNA): TGTGCCAGCAGTCCTCCGACAGACAGCTATGGCTACACCTTC.

This clonotype was seen a few times. A clone one base away is much larger, so this may be a read error. The chain employs TRBV12-5 and TRBJ2-2; 7 bases agree with TRBD2. Germline CDR1 LGHNT, CDR2 FRNRAP. The CDR3 totals 15 residues. Written as DNA, the CDR3 is TGTGCTAGTGGTTTCGTCGGGGGGAACACCGGGGAGCTGTTGTTT. Translated, it gives CASGFVGGNTGELLF.

Ten or more counts support this clonotype. The gene calls are TRBV7-9 and TRBJ1-1, with TRBD1 as a possible D gene (6 bases). The CDR3 length is 13 residues. Looked up from germline, CDR1 is SEHNR and CDR2 is FQNEAQ (reference sequence). The V and J ends lost 10 bases and 5 bases respectively, with 17 bases between them. In DNA form, the CDR3 reads TGTGCCACCTCAGGGGCTTGGGGGACTGAAGCTTTCTTT. It is translated as CATSGAWGTEAFF.

Turning to this clonotype: The germline gene is not matched at one end of the junction; a read error may be the cause. The V and J genes are TRBV7-4 and TRBJ1-5; TRBD1 might be the D (6 bases). This CDR3 region has 18 residues. The V gene's germline CDR1 is SGHVT and CDR2 SQSDAQ. The CDR3 DNA is TGTCCCAGCAGCGGACCGGGCAGGGGCAGGGATAGCAATCAGCCCCAGCATTTT. It codes for CPSSGPGRGRDSNQPQHF.

In this sample, this clonotype turned up many times. The chain combines TRBV12-3 or TRBV12-4 with TRBJ1-2; D is uncertain. The CDR3 length is 14 residues. V was pared by 7 bases and J by 4 bases, with 16 bases between. The CDR3 nucleotides read TGTGCCAGCACTGATTCGACCGGAGGCTATGGCTACACCTTC. Residues: CASTDSTGGYGYTF.